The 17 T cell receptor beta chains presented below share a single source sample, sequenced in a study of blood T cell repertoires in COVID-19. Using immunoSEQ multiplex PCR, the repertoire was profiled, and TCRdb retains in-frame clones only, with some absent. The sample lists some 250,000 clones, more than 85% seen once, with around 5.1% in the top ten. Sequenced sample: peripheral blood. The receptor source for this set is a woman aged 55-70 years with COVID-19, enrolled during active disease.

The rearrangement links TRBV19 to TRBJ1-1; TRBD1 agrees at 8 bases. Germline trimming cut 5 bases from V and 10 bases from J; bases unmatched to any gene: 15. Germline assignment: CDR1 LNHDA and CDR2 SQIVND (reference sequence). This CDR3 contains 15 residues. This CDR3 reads CASSSGTGSSPGAFF. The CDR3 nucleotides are TGTGCCAGTAGTTCCGGGACAGGATCCTCTCCAGGAGCTTTCTTT.

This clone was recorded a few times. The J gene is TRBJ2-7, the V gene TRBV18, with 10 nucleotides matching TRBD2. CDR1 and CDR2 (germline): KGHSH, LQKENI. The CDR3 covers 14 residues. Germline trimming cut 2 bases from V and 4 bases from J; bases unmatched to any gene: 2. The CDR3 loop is CASSPGTSAYEQYF. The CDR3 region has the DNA TGTGCCAGCTCACCAGGGACTAGCGCATACGAGCAGTACTTC. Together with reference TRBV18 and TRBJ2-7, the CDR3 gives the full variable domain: NAGVMQNPRHLVRRRGQEARLRCSPMKGHSHVYWYRQLPEEGLKFMVYLQKENIIDESGMPKERFSAEFPKEGPSILRIQQVVRGDSAAYFCASSPGTSAYEQYFGPGTRLTVT.

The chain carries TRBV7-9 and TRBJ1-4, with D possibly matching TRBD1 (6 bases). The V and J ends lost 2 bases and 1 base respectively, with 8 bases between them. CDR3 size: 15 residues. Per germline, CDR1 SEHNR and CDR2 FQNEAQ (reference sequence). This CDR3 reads CASSLPTGTNEKLFF. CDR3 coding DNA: TGTGCCAGCAGCTTACCGACAGGAACTAATGAAAAACTGTTTTTT.

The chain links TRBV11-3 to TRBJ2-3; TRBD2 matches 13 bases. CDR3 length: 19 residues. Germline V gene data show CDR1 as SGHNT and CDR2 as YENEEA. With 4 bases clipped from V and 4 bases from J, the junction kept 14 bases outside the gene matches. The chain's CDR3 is CASSSGTSGTPESADTQYF. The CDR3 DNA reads TGTGCCAGCAGCTCCGGGACTAGCGGGACCCCGGAGTCCGCAGATACGCAGTATTTT. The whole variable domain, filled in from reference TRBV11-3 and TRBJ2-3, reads EAGVVQSPRYKIIEKKQPVAFWCNPISGHNTLYWYLQNLGQGPELLIRYENEEAVDDSQLPKDRFSAERLKGVDSTLKIQPAELGDSAVYLCASSSGTSGTPESADTQYFGPGTRLTVL.

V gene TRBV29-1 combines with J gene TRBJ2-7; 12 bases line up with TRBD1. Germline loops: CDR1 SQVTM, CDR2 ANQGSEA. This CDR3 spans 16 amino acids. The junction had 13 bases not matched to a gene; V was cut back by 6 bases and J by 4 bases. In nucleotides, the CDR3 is TGCAGCGTGACGCACGTAGGGACAGGGGGCCTTTACGAGCAGTACTTC. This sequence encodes CSVTHVGTGGLYEQYF.

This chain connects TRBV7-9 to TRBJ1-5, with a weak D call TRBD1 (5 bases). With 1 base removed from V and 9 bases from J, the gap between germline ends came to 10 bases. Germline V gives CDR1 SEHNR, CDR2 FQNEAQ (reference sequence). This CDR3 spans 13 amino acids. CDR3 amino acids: CASSLGRALPQHF. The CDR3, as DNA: TGTGCCAGCAGCTTAGGCAGGGCCTTGCCCCAGCATTTT.

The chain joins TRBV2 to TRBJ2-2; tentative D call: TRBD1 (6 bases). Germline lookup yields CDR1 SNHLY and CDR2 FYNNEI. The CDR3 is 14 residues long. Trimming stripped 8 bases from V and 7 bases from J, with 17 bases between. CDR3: CASRDPQQGGELFF. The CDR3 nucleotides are TGTGCCAGCCGGGACCCACAACAGGGCGGGGAGCTGTTTTTT.

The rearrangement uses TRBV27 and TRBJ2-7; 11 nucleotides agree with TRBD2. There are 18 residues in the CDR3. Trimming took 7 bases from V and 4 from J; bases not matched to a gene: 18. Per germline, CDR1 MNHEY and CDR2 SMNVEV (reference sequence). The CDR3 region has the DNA TGTGCCAGCACCGGTCTGGGGGGCGGGCTAGCGGGGGGATACGAGCAGTACTTC. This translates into CASTGLGGGLAGGYEQYF.

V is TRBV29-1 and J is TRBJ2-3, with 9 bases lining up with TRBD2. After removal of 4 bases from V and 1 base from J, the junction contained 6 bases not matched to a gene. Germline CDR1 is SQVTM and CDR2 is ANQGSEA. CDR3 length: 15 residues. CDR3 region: CSVGGAGGGTDTQYF. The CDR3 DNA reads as TGCAGCGTTGGCGGTGCGGGAGGGGGCACAGATACGCAGTATTTT.

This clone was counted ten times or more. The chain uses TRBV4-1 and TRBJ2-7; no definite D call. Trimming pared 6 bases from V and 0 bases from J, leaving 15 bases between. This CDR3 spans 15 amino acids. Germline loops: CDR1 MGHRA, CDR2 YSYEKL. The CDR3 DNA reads TGCGCCAGCAGGCCCGCCACGTTGAGCTCCTACGAGCAGTACTTC. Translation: CASRPATLSSYEQYF.

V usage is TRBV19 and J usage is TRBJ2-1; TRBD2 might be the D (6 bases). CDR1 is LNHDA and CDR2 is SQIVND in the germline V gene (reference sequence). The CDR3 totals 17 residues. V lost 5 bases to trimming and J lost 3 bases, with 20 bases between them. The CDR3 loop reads CASSVSPASGVYNEQFF. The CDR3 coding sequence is TGTGCCAGTAGTGTATCCCCCGCCTCGGGAGTCTACAATGAGCAGTTCTTC.

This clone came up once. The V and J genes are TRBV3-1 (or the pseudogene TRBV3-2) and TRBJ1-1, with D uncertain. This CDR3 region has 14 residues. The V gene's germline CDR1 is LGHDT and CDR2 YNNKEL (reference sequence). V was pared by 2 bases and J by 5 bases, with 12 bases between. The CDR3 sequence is CASSQSAGRTEAFF. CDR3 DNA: TGTGCCAGCAGCCAATCAGCCGGCAGGACTGAAGCTTTCTTT.

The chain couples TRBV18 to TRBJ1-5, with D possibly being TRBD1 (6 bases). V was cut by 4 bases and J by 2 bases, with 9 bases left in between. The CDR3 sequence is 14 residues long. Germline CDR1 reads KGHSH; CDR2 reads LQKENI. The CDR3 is CASSQGEGNQPQHF. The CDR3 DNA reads TGTGCCAGCTCACAGGGGGAAGGCAATCAGCCCCAGCATTTT.

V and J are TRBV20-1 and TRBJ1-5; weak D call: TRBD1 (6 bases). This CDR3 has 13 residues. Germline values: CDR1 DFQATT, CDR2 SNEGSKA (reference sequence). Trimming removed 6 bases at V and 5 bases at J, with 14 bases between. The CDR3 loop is CSASTGKDQPQHF. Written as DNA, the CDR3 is TGCAGTGCGAGTACAGGGAAGGATCAGCCCCAGCATTTT.

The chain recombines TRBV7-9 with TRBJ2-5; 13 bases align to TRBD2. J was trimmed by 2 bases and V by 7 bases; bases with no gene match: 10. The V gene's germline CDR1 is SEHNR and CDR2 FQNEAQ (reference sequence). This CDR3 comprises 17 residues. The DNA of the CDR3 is TGTGCCAGCACTAAGGGGGGACTAGCGGGGCGACAAGAGACCCAGTACTTC. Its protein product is CASTKGGLAGRQETQYF.

Written as DNA, the CDR3 is TGCGCCAGCAGCGTGTCCGGACTCCCGAACACCGGGGAGCTGTTTTTT. Amino acid sequence: CASSVSGLPNTGELFF. This chain joins TRBV5-1 and TRBJ2-2, with D possibly TRBD2 on 5 matching bases. The CDR3 loop spans 16 amino acids. The ends were cut back, 4 bases at V and 0 bases at J, with 13 bases in the middle. Germline V gene data show CDR1 as SGHRS and CDR2 as YFSETQ.

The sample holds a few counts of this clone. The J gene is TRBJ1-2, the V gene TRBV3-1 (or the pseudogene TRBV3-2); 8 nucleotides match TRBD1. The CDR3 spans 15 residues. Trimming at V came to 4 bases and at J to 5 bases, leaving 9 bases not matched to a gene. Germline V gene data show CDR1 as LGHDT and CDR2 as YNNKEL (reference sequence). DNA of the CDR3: TGTGCCAGCAGCCCCAGGACAGGGTGGAGGTATGGCTACACCTTC. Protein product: CASSPRTGWRYGYTF.